The clone carrying this TCR beta chain was seen repeatedly, ten times or more. The data were taken from a study of spatial heterogeneity in lung cancer. TCRdb re-called the 5' RACE reads with MiXCR, one entry per CDR3 protein. The sample has about 39,000 distinct CDR3 sequences, 3.1% seen once. The CDR3 consists of 17 residues. V was cut by 1 base and J by 0 bases, with 12 bases left in between. The germline V gene has CDR1 KGHDR and CDR2 SFDVKD. Stated time point: sample taken at primary tumor resection. Unsorted samples of tumor, nontumor lung or frozen PBMC had their whole RNA sequenced. This clonotype was obtained from a male donor with early-stage non-small cell lung cancer. V gene TRBV24-1 combines with J gene TRBJ2-1; a possible D gene is TRBD1 (5 bases). The starting material was normal lung tissue next to the tumor, obtained at surgery. CDR3 sequence: CATSDFAGASSYNEQFF. The CDR3 region has the DNA TGTGCCACCAGTGATTTTGCTGGGGCCAGCTCCTACAATGAGCAGTTCTTC.